The table lists the clone carrying this T cell receptor (beta chain) with many counts. Its antigen remains unidentified. This record belongs to a study of neurological immune-mediated disorders. Study results and limitations: While HTLV-1-associated myelopathy showed the greatest TCR clonal expansion, multiple sclerosis showed the least, falling below healthy controls.

A single run covered 15-18 subjects with over 170 million TCR-beta sequences. MiXCR was run by TCRdb on the 5' RACE reads, yielding one entry per CDR3 protein. The sample holds about 30,000 distinct CDR3 sequences, 15% seen once. V was shortened by 1 base and J by 5 bases, with 11 bases between the two germline ends. Germline CDR1 reads SGHRS; CDR2 reads YFSETQ. This CDR3 region has 14 residues. This clonotype was obtained from a man in his 70s in good health. V usage is TRBV5-1 and J usage is TRBJ2-3, with a weak D call TRBD2 (6 bases). Input material: PBMCs. This CDR3 reads CASSLPEGKDTQYF. The CDR3 DNA reads as TGCGCCAGCAGCTTGCCGGAGGGAAAAGATACGCAGTATTTT.